These T cell receptor beta chains were read from a single sample in a study of T cell clonotyping in hematopoietic cell transplantation. Measured with immunoSEQ multiplex PCR; TCRdb has only the in-frame clones, and not every one. The repertoire includes 7,500 to 9,500 clones, 65% to 90% of them detected once, and approximately 31% sits in the top ten. The sample here was PBMCs, taken 180 days after allogeneic stem cell transplant. The receptors shown here come from a female patient in her 30s who had an allogeneic stem cell transplant, so the T cells may come from the graft donor. Some clones in this sample may be carry-over from other donors' samples. CDR3s include the opening cysteine and the closing phenylalanine or tryptophan. The D gene is left open where the match is weak. Clone size is given for some rows only: seen once, a few or many times, or a class if the clone is expanded.

TRBV4-1	TRBJ1-4	.	few	CASSRQVATNEKLFF	TGCGCCAGCAGCCGCCAAGTTGCAACTAATGAAAAACTGTTTTTT
TRBV7-3	TRBJ2-2	.	once	CASSLHTTTGELFF	TGTGCCAGCAGCTTACACACCACCACCGGGGAGCTGTTTTTT
TRBV30	TRBJ1-6	.	.	CATRLRNADSYNSPLHF	TGTGCCACCCGACTCCGGAACGCCGACTCCTATAATTCACCCCTCCACTTT
TRBV27	TRBJ1-1	.	.	CASSLGGVNTEAFF	TGTGCCAGCAGTCTAGGGGGGGTAAACACTGAAGCTTTCTTT
TRBV6-5	TRBJ2-7	.	.	CASTKTEGPPYEQYF	TGTGCCAGCACCAAAACGGAGGGGCCCCCGTACGAGCAGTACTTC
TRBV13	TRBJ2-7	.	.	CASGNGGILNEQYF	TGTGCCAGCGGGAATGGTGGTATACTAAACGAGCAGTACTTC
TRBV2	TRBJ2-7	TRBD1	once	CASSSPAGQAFYEQYF	TGTGCCAGCAGTTCCCCGGCGGGACAGGCTTTCTACGAGCAGTACTTC
TRBV13	TRBJ1-1	.	few	CATLGGRTEAFF	TGTGCCACCCTGGGGGGTCGCACTGAAGCTTTCTTT
TRBV27	TRBJ2-6	.	.	CASSLLTGANVLTF	TGTGCCAGCAGTTTACTTACTGGGGCCAACGTCCTGACTTTC
TRBV30	TRBJ2-1	.	.	CAWSTGGRTDEQFF	TGTGCCTGGAGTACCGGGGGCAGGACGGATGAGCAGTTCTTC
TRBV29-1	TRBJ2-5	.	.	CSSRRGWGVYETQYF	TGCAGCTCCCGCCGGGGATGGGGTGTATACGAGACCCAGTACTTC
TRBV2	TRBJ2-1	.	.	CASSEGQGRNEQFF	TGTGCCAGCAGTGAGGGGCAGGGACGTAATGAGCAGTTCTTC
TRBV5-6	TRBJ1-5	.	.	CASSLWLIRGSNQPQHF	TGTGCCAGCAGCTTGTGGTTGATTCGCGGCAGCAATCAGCCCCAGCATTTT